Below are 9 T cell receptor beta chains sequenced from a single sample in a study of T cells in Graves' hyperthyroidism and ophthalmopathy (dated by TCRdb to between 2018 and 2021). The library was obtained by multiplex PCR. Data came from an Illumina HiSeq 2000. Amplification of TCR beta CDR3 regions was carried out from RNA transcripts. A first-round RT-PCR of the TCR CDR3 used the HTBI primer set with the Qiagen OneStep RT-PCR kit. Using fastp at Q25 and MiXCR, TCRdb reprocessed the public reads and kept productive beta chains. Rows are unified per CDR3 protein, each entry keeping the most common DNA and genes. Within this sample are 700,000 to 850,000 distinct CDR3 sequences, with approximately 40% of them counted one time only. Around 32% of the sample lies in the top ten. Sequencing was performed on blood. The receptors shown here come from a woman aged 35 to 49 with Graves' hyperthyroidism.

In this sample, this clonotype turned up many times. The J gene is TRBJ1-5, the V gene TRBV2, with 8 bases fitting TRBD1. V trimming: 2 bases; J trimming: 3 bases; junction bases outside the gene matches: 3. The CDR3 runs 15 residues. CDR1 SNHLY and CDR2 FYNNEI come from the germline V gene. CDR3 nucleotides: TGTGCCAGCAGTGAACAGGGGGCGTCCAATCAGCCCCAGCATTTT. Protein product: CASSEQGASNQPQHF.

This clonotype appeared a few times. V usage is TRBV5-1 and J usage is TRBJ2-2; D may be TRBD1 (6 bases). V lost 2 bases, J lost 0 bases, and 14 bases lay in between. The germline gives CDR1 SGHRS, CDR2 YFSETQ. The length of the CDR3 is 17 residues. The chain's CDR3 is CASSLVGQSANTGELFF. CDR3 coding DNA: TGCGCCAGCAGCTTAGTAGGACAGTCCGCGAACACCGGGGAGCTGTTTTTT. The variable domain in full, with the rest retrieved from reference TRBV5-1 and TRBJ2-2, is KAGVTQTPRYLIKTRGQQVTLSCSPISGHRSVSWYQQTPGQGLQFLFEYFSETQRNKGNFPGRFSGRQFSNSRSEMNVSTLELGDSALYLCASSLVGQSANTGELFFGEGSRLTVL.

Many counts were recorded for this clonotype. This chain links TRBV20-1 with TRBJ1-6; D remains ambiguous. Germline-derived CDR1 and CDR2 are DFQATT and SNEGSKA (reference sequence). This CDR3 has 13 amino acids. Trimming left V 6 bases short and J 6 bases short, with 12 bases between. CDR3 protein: CSARLEFNSPLHF. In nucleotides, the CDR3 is TGCAGTGCGCGACTGGAGTTTAATTCACCCCTCCACTTT.

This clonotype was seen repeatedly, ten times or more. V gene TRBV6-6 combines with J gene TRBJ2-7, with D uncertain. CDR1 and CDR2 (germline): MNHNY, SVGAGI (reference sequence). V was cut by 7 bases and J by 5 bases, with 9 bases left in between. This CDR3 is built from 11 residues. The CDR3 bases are TGTGCCAGCACCCAGAAAAACGAGCAGTACTTC. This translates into CASTQKNEQYF.

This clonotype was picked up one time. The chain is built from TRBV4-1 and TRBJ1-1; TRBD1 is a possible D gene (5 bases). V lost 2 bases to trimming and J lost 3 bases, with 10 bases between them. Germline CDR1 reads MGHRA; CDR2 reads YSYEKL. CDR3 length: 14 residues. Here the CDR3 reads CASSQKPGDTEAFF. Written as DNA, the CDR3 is TGCGCCAGCAGCCAAAAGCCGGGGGACACTGAAGCTTTCTTT.

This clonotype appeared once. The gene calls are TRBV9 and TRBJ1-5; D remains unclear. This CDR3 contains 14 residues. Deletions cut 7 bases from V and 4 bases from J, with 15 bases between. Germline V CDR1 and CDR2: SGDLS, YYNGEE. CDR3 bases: TGTGCCAGCTGCGGATCCCCCCTAAATCAGCCCCAGCATTTT. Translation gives CASCGSPLNQPQHF.

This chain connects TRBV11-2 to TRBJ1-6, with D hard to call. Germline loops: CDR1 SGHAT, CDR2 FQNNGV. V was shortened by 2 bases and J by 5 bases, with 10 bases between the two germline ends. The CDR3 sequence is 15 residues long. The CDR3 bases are TGTGCCAGCAGCTTAAAGGCTGGGGATAATTCACCCCTCCACTTT. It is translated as CASSLKAGDNSPLHF.

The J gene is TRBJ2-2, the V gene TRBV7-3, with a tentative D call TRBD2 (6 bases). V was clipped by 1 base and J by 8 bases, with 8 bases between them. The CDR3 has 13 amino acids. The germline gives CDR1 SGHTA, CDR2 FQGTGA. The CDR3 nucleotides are TGTGCCAGCAGCTTAAGGAGGGATGGGGAGCTGTTTTTT. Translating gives CASSLRRDGELFF.

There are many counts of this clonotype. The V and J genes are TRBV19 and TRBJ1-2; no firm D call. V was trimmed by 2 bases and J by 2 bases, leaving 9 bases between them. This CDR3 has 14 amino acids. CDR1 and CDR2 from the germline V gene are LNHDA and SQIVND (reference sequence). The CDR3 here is CASSISGMNYGYTF. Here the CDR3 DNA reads TGTGCCAGTAGTATATCAGGAATGAACTATGGCTACACCTTC.